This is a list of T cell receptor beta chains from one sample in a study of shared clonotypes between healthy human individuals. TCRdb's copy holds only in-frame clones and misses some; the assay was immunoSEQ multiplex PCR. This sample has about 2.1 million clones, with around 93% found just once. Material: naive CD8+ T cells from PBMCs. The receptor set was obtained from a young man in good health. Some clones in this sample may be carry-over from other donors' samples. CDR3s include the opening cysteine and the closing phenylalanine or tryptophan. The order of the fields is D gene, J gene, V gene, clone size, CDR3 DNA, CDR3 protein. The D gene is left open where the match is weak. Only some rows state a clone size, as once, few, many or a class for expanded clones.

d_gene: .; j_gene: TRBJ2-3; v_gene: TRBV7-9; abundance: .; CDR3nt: TGTGCCAGCAGCCCACCGCCCACAGATACGCAGTATTTT; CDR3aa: CASSPPPTDTQYF
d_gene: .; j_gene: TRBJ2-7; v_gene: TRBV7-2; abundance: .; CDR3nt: TGTGCCAGCAGCCCCAGATTCGAGCAGTACTTC; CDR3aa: CASSPRFEQYF
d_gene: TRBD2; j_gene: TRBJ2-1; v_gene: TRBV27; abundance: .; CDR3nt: TGTGCCAGCAGTTTATCAGCTAGCGGCGTCGAGCAGTTCTTC; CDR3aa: CASSLSASGVEQFF
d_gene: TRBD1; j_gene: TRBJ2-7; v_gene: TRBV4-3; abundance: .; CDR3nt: TGCGCCAGCAGCCAAGGGGGACAGGGTTACGAGCAGTACTTC; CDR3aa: CASSQGGQGYEQYF
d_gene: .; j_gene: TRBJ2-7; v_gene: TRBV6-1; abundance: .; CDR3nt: TGTGCCAGCAGTGACCTAGACAGACCTTCCAACTACGAGCAGTACTTC; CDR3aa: CASSDLDRPSNYEQYF
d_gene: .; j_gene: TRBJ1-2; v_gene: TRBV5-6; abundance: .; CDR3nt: TGTGCCAGCAGCCCGGATGCAGTACTCAATGGCTACACCTTC; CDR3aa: CASSPDAVLNGYTF
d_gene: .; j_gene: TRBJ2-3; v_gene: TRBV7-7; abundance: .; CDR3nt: TGTGCCAGCAGCTCCGGGTCCACAGATACGCAGTATTTT; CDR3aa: CASSSGSTDTQYF
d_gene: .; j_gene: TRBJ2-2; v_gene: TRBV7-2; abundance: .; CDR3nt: TGTGCCAGCAGCTTTCGCCAGACAAACACCGGGGAGCTGTTTTTT; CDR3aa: CASSFRQTNTGELFF
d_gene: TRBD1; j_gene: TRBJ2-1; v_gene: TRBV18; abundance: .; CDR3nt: TGTGCCAGCTCACCGCGATCGGGACAGGGATTCAATGAGCAGTTCTTC; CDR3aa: CASSPRSGQGFNEQFF
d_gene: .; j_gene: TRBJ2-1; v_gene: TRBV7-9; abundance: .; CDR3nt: TGTGCCAGCAGCTTAGGGCCTTTAAATGAGCAGTTCTTC; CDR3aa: CASSLGPLNEQFF
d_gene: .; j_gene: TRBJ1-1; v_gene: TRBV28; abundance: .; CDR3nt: TGTGCCAGCAGTGAAGTCAGAAGGAGCCTTTCGGAAGCTTTCTTT; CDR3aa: CASSEVRRSLSEAFF
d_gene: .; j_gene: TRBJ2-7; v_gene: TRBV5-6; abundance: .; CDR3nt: TGTGCCAGCAGCTTAGGGACCTTTCTTTACGAGCAGTACTTC; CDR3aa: CASSLGTFLYEQYF
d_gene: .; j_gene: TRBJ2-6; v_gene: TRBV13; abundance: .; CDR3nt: TGTGCCAGCAGCTTAGGCCTTACCTACTCTGGGGCCAACGTCCTGACTTTC; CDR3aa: CASSLGLTYSGANVLTF
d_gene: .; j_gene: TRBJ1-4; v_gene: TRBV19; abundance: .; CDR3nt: TGTGCCAGTACGAGACGGGGGCGAGGGGAAAAACTGTTTTTT; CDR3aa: CASTRRGRGEKLFF
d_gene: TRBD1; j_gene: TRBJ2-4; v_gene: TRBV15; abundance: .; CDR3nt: TGTGCCACCAGCAGAGGCCCGGTTGGACAGGGGTCCAAAAACATTCAGTACTTC; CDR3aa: CATSRGPVGQGSKNIQYF
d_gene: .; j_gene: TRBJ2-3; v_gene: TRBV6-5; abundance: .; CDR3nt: TGTGCCAGCAGTTACGATTTGGGGGATACGCAGTATTTT; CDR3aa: CASSYDLGDTQYF
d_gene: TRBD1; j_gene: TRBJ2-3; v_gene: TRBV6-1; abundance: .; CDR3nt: TGTGCCAGCAGACCGGACAGGGGGCGCACAGATACGCAGTATTTT; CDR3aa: CASRPDRGRTDTQYF
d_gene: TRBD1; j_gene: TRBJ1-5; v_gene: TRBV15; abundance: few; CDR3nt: TGTGCCACCAGCAGCGGACAGGGTGGACAGCCCCAGCATTTT; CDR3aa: CATSSGQGGQPQHF
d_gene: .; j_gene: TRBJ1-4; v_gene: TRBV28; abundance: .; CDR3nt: TGTGCCAGCAGTCATGGACAGTTTAATGAAAAACTGTTTTTT; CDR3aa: CASSHGQFNEKLFF
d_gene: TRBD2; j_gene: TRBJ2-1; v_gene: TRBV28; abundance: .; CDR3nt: TGTGCCAGCAGAGGTAGCGGGGCCTACAATGAGCAGTTCTTC; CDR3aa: CASRGSGAYNEQFF
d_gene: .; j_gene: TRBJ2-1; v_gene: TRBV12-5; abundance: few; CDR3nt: TGTGCTAGTGGGGTTTTCGTCGGTGAGCAGTTCTTC; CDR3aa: CASGVFVGEQFF
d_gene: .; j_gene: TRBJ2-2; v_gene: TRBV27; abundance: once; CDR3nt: TGTGCCAGCAGTTTAGAACTCTCCGGGGAGCTGTTTTTT; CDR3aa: CASSLELSGELFF
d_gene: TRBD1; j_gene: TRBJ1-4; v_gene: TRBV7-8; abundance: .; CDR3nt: TGTGCCAGCAGCTTGGACAGGGGGCTCATTAATGAAAAACTGTTTTTT; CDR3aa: CASSLDRGLINEKLFF
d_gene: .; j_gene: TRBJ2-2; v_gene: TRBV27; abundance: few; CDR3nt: TGTGCCAGCAGTGGTGGCGCCGGGGAGCTGTTTTTT; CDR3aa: CASSGGAGELFF
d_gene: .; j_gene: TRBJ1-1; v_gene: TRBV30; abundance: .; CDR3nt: TGTGCCTCAAACTTGGCGGGATACACTGAAGCTTTCTTT; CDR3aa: CASNLAGYTEAFF
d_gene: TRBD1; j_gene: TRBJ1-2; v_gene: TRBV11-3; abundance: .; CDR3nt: TGTGCCAGCAGCTCGTACGCCCCCGGGACAGGGGATGGCTACACCTTC; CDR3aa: CASSSYAPGTGDGYTF